The rows below give T cell receptor beta chains drawn from one sample of a study of cytomegalovirus exposure and HLA in healthy donors. Produced via immunoSEQ multiplex PCR; TCRdb's table is partial and in-frame only. The data hold some 180,000 clones, with approximately 80% observed a single time. The specimen sequenced was PBMCs. The receptors derive from a female donor in good health and CMV-seronegative. The CDR3 runs from the conserved cysteine through the conserved F or W. Each record gives: V gene, clone size, D gene, J gene, CDR3 protein, CDR3 DNA. A D gene is named only where the DNA matches it firmly. Part of the rows lack a size; the others show once, few, many or a class for expanded clones.

TRBV19	NA	TRBD2	TRBJ2-3	CASSMLAGGYLDTQYF	TGTGCCAGTAGTATGTTAGCGGGAGGGTATCTAGATACGCAGTATTTT
TRBV9	NA	TRBD2	TRBJ2-1	CASSSGLAVTDNEQFF	TGTGCCAGCAGCTCAGGACTAGCGGTGACTGACAATGAGCAGTTCTTC
TRBV5-6	NA	NA	TRBJ1-1	CASSLTGRDTEAFF	TGTGCCAGCAGCTTGACAGGGCGGGACACTGAAGCTTTCTTT
TRBV5-6	once	TRBD1	TRBJ2-5	CASSEAGGAGTETQYF	TGTGCCAGCAGCGAGGCAGGGGGCGCGGGAACAGAGACCCAGTACTTC
TRBV6-5	NA	NA	TRBJ1-2	CASSSPGGAVYGYTF	TGTGCCAGCAGCTCCCCTGGGGGGGCAGTCTATGGCTACACCTTC
TRBV5-1	NA	NA	TRBJ1-1	CASSSLQGFNTEAFF	TGCGCCAGCAGCTCCCTACAGGGCTTCAACACTGAAGCTTTCTTT
TRBV2	NA	TRBD2	TRBJ2-7	CASSARHRGGAGPYEQYF	TGTGCCAGCAGTGCTAGACATCGGGGGGGGGCGGGCCCCTACGAGCAGTACTTC
TRBV30	NA	TRBD2	TRBJ2-1	CAWKQAGGSYNEQFF	TGTGCCTGGAAACAAGCGGGAGGGTCCTACAATGAGCAGTTCTTC
TRBV28	NA	NA	TRBJ1-4	CASSLLDRRGEKLFF	TGTGCCAGCAGTCTGCTGGACCGAAGGGGTGAAAAACTGTTTTTT
TRBV6-1	once	NA	TRBJ2-2	CASRTVGGGELFF	TGTGCCAGCAGAACAGTGGGTGGCGGGGAGCTGTTTTTT
TRBV6-5	NA	NA	TRBJ2-7	CASTPGVLTTYEQYF	TGTGCCAGCACCCCCGGGGTGCTCACGACCTACGAGCAGTACTTC
TRBV2	NA	NA	TRBJ2-5	CASSEGQLQETQYF	TGTGCCAGCAGTGAGGGCCAACTCCAGGAGACCCAGTACTTC
TRBV5-6	NA	NA	TRBJ1-4	CASSLGGAGEKLFF	TGTGCCAGCAGCCTAGGCGGGGCAGGGGAAAAACTGTTTTTT
TRBV19	once	TRBD1	TRBJ1-4	CASRGQATNEKLFF	TGTGCCAGTAGGGGACAGGCAACTAATGAAAAACTGTTTTTT
TRBV2	NA	TRBD1	TRBJ1-5	CASSGTTGEPQHF	TGTGCCAGCAGCGGAACGACAGGGGAGCCCCAGCATTTT
TRBV5-1	NA	NA	TRBJ2-2	CASSRANGGGELFF	TGCGCCAGCAGCCGGGCCAACGGGGGCGGGGAGCTGTTTTTT